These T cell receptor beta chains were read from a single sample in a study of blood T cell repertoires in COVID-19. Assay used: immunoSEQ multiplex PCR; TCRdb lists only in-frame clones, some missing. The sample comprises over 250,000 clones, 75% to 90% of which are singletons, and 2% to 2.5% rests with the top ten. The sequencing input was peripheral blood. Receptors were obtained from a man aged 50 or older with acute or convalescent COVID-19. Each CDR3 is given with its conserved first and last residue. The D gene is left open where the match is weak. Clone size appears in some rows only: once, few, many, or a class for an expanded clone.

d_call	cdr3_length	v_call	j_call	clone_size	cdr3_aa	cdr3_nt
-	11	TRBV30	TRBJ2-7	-	CAWSGRVEQYF	TGTGCCTGGAGTGGCAGGGTCGAGCAGTACTTC
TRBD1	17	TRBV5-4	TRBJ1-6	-	CASSSSSGTVYNSPLHF	TGTGCCAGCAGCTCCAGTAGCGGGACAGTTTATAATTCACCCCTCCACTTT
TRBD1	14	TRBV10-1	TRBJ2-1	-	CASTGQGAPNEQFF	TGCGCCAGCACCGGACAGGGGGCACCAAATGAGCAGTTCTTC
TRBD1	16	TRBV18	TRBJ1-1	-	CASSPNTGGVGTEAFF	TGTGCCAGCTCACCAAATACAGGGGGCGTAGGGACTGAAGCTTTCTTT
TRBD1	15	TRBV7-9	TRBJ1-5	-	CASSPTGHSNQPQHF	TGTGCCAGCAGCCCGACAGGGCATAGCAATCAGCCCCAGCATTTT
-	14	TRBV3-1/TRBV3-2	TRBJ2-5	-	CASSQERGGKTQYF	TGTGCCAGCAGCCAAGAAAGGGGGGGAAAGACCCAGTACTTC
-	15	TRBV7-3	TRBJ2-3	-	CASSHRDSRTDTQYF	TGTGCCAGCAGCCACCGGGACTCTAGGACAGATACGCAGTATTTT
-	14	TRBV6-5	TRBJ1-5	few	CASSYMGGGQPQHF	TGTGCCAGCAGTTACATGGGGGGAGGTCAGCCCCAGCATTTT
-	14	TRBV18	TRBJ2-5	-	CASSPRRTLETQYF	TGTGCCAGCTCACCCCGGAGGACCTTGGAGACCCAGTACTTC
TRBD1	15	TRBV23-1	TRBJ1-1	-	CASSQSDRRNTEAFF	TGCGCCAGCAGTCAGTCGGACAGGAGGAACACTGAAGCTTTCTTT
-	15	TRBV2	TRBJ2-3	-	CASRGSWGRTDTQYF	TGTGCCAGCAGGGGATCGTGGGGGAGGACAGATACGCAGTATTTT
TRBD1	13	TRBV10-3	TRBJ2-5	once	CAIRTGAEETQYF	TGTGCCATCAGGACAGGGGCGGAGGAGACCCAGTACTTC
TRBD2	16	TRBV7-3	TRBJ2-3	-	CASSLKLAGSTDTQYF	TGTGCCAGCAGCTTAAAGTTAGCGGGGAGCACAGATACGCAGTATTTT
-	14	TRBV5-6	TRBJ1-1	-	CASRITGENTEAFF	TGTGCCAGCAGGATTACAGGAGAGAACACTGAAGCTTTCTTT
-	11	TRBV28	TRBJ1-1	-	CASTVVSEAFF	TGTGCCAGCACCGTCGTGTCTGAAGCTTTCTTT
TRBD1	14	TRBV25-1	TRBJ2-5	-	CASSRGQGGETQYF	TGTGCCAGCAGCCGAGGACAGGGGGGAGAGACCCAGTACTTC
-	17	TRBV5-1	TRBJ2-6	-	CASSPSGLTSGANVLTF	TGCGCCAGCAGCCCCTCGGGGTTAACCTCTGGGGCCAACGTCCTGACTTTC
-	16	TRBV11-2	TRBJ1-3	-	CASSLDRAGAGNTIYF	TGTGCCAGCAGCTTAGATCGGGCAGGGGCTGGAAACACCATATATTTT
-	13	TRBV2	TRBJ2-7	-	CASSGSDLREQYF	TGTGCCAGCTCAGGGTCGGATCTTCGCGAGCAGTACTTC
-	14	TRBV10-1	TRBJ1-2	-	CANPPPRGDGGYTF	TGCGCCAACCCACCGCCCAGGGGCGATGGTGGCTACACCTTC
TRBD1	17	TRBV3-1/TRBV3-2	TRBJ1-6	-	CASSQFWGDRGNSPLHF	TGTGCCAGCAGCCAATTCTGGGGAGACAGGGGTAATTCACCCCTCCACTTT
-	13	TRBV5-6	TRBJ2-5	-	CASSLHSGSTQYF	TGTGCCAGCAGCTTGCACTCAGGGTCTACCCAGTACTTC
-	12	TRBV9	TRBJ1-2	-	CASSPSGGGYTF	TGTGCCAGCAGCCCTAGCGGGGGAGGCTACACCTTC
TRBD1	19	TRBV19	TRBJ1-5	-	CASSTKAGTGSGRQQPQHF	TGTGCCAGTAGTACCAAAGCCGGGACAGGCAGTGGGCGGCAGCAGCCCCAGCATTTT
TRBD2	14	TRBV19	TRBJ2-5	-	CASSMIGGAETQYF	TGTGCCAGTAGTATGATCGGGGGGGCAGAGACCCAGTACTTC
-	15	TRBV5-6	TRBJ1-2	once	CASSSETDWDYGYTF	TGTGCCAGCAGCTCGGAGACAGATTGGGACTATGGCTACACCTTC
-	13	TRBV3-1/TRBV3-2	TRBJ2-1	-	CASSNLQGNEQFF	TGTGCCAGCAGCAATCTACAGGGTAATGAGCAGTTCTTC